This TCR beta chain appears in the sequencing data of a study of vaccination effects on CD4 cells after COVID-19. Study-level results: Researchers reported few convalescent patients and no early post-infection timepoints in the study.

Investigators separated out CD4+ T cells once about eleven days of culture had passed. The vaccine given was either BNT162b2 or mRNA-1273, in two doses. TCRdb's copy holds only in-frame clones and misses some; the assay was immunoSEQ multiplex PCR. The sample has some 69,000 clones; roughly 73% are singletons. Germline values: CDR1 MNHNS, CDR2 SASEGT. The CDR3 has 13 residues. With V trimmed by 3 bases and J by 10 bases, 8 bases remained unmatched. In this sample, this clone turned up a few times. Its antigen is undetermined. Source: CD4+ T cells from PBMCs cultured without peptide, taken after COVID-19 vaccination. This chain joins TRBV6-1 and TRBJ1-1; 7 bases align to TRBD1. This clonotype was obtained from a human donor who received a COVID-19 vaccine. CDR3 nucleotide sequence: TGTGCCAGCAGTGACCCCTACAGGGGAAGAGCTTTCTTT. Its protein is CASSDPYRGRAFF.